This T cell receptor (beta chain) comes out of a study of cytomegalovirus exposure and HLA in healthy donors. Notes on the study in general: Later, an analysis found that common viral pathogens appeared to be linked with several of the most significant clusters. With high specificity and sensitivity, the classifier reportedly diagnosed cytomegalovirus status. Of the V segments, some could not be distinguished, including TRBV6-2 and TRBV6-3, and were excluded.

13 Jbeta primers and 60 Vbeta primers were used for the PCR. Clones were sequenced by immunoSEQ multiplex PCR, and TCRdb holds only the in-frame ones, with some missing. The table lists about 150,000 clones. Concerning this clone: Its matching antigen is unknown.

Germline V gene data show CDR1 as MNHEY and CDR2 as SMNVEV (reference sequence). The CDR3 contains 13 residues. The junction had 5 bases not matched to a gene; V was cut back by 6 bases and J by 6 bases. V gene TRBV27 combines with J gene TRBJ1-5; 7 bases are a match to TRBD1. The sample consisted of PBMCs. This receptor was taken from a woman aged 50 to 60 in good health and CMV-seronegative. In nucleotides, the CDR3 is TGTGCCAGCAGCTCAGGGGGAGCTCAGCCCCAGCATTTT. Amino acid sequence: CASSSGGAQPQHF.